The next 32 T cell receptor beta chains were all read from a single sample in a study of T cells in Graves' hyperthyroidism and ophthalmopathy. The TCR beta CDR3 regions underwent amplification using RNA transcripts as the source. During a first-round RT-PCR of the TCR CDR3, the HTBI primer set was used. From the multiplex PCR reads, TCRdb called clonotypes with MiXCR, one entry per CDR3 protein. The data contain 350,000 to 450,000 distinct CDR3 sequences, about a sixth of them singletons. The sample taken for sequencing was blood. The receptors here all came from a woman in her thirties with Graves' hyperthyroidism that later progressed to Graves' ophthalmopathy.

The V call is TRBV28, the J call TRBJ1-1, with 8 bases identical to TRBD1. CDR1 is MDHEN, CDR2 SYDVKM, per germline. The CDR3 runs 15 residues. V dropped 6 bases and J dropped 0; count of bases not matched to a gene: 6. The CDR3 DNA reads as TGTGCCAGCAGAGAGACAGGGGCAATGAACACTGAAGCTTTCTTT. Its translation is CASRETGAMNTEAFF.

This chain joins TRBV5-4 and TRBJ2-1; 13 positions agree with TRBD2. The CDR3 has 16 amino acids. From germline, CDR1 is SGHNT and CDR2 YYREEE (reference sequence). J lost 1 base, V lost 4 bases, and 2 bases had no gene match. The CDR3 is CASSKGLAGSYNEQFF. In DNA form, the CDR3 reads TGTGCCAGCAGCAAGGGACTAGCGGGGTCCTACAATGAGCAGTTCTTC.

The chain uses TRBV2 and TRBJ2-3; TRBD2 matches at 9 bases. Trimming took 7 bases from V and 2 from J; bases not matched to a gene: 7. The CDR3 is 15 amino acids. CDR1 SNHLY and CDR2 FYNNEI come from the germline V gene. CDR3 in amino acids: CASTAGGPITDTQYF. CDR3 DNA sequence: TGTGCCAGCACTGCGGGAGGGCCGATCACAGATACGCAGTATTTT.

The chain carries TRBV11-2 and TRBJ2-3; TRBD2 matches 14 bases. J was trimmed by 7 bases and V by 4 bases; bases with no gene match: 16. CDR3 length: 19 amino acids. The germline V gene encodes CDR1 SGHAT and CDR2 FQNNGV. The CDR3 nucleotides are TGTGCCAGCAGCTCCGGCCAGCCCGGGACTAGCGGGAGAGGGTATACGCAGTATTTT. Translated: CASSSGQPGTSGRGYTQYF.

This clonotype was detected many times. The chain links TRBV27 to TRBJ1-6, with D perhaps TRBD1 (5 bases). V dropped 5 bases and J dropped 10 bases, with 18 bases sitting between them. The germline CDR1 and CDR2 sequences are MNHEY and SMNVEV (reference sequence). This CDR3 spans 15 amino acids. CDR3 residues: CASSPPRGAGSPLHF. The CDR3 nucleotides read TGTGCCAGCAGTCCTCCGAGGGGTGCCGGGTCACCCCTCCACTTT.

This chain connects TRBV28 to TRBJ1-5; D is perhaps TRBD1 (6 bases). This CDR3 has 14 residues. Germline loops: CDR1 MDHEN, CDR2 SYDVKM. The germline V and J ends were trimmed by 5 bases and 5 bases, with 13 bases remaining between them. CDR3 in amino acids: CASSDLGADQPQHF. CDR3 DNA: TGTGCCAGCAGTGATTTGGGGGCTGATCAGCCCCAGCATTTT.

The V gene is TRBV6-2 or TRBV6-3, the J gene TRBJ2-3, with 7 bases fitting TRBD2. Germline lookup yields CDR1 MNHEY and CDR2 SVGEGT. J was trimmed by 4 bases and V by 5 bases; bases with no gene match: 6. CDR3 length: 14 amino acids. In DNA, the CDR3 is TGTGCCAGCAGTCTTGCGGGAGATTCAGATACGCAGTATTTT. It encodes CASSLAGDSDTQYF.

This clonotype was counted many times. The rearrangement joins TRBV9 to TRBJ2-5; 12 nucleotides match TRBD2. Per germline, CDR1 SGDLS and CDR2 YYNGEE. V was clipped by 0 bases and J by 1 base; unmatched bases: 4. The CDR3 loop spans 17 amino acids. This CDR3 reads CASSVGSSGGGQETQYF. DNA for the CDR3: TGTGCCAGCAGCGTAGGGTCTAGCGGGGGGGGCCAAGAGACCCAGTACTTC.

This clonotype was seen at least ten times. The chain recombines TRBV2 with TRBJ2-3, with D unresolved. V lost 6 bases to trimming and J lost 5 bases, with 12 bases between them. Germline CDR1 SNHLY, CDR2 FYNNEI. This CDR3 has 13 amino acids. The CDR3 DNA is TGTGCCAGCAGGGGCCCGAATGGAGATACGCAGTATTTT. The encoded protein is CASRGPNGDTQYF.

The chain carries TRBV11-2 and TRBJ2-2; the D gene is possibly TRBD1 (6 bases). Germline V gene sequence: CDR1 SGHAT, CDR2 FQNNGV. V shed 0 bases and J shed 6 bases, with 14 bases lying between them. The CDR3 sequence is 16 residues long. Written as DNA, the CDR3 is TGTGCCAGCAGCTTAGAGCTTTGGGGGCGTTCCGGGGAGCTGTTTTTT. Translated: CASSLELWGRSGELFF. The entire variable domain, with the rest obtained from reference TRBV11-2 and TRBJ2-2, is as follows: EAGVAQSPRYKIIEKRQSVAFWCNPISGHATLYWYQQILGQGPKLLIQFQNNGVVDDSQLPKDRFSAERLKGVDSTLKIQPAKLEDSAVYLCASSLELWGRSGELFFGEGSRLTVL.

A few counts support this clonotype. The chain employs TRBV7-6 and TRBJ1-1; unclear D gene. Trimming stripped 1 base from V and 3 bases from J, with 12 bases between. The germline gives CDR1 SGHVS, CDR2 FNYEAQ. The CDR3 has 15 amino acids. For the CDR3, the DNA is TGTGCCAGCAGCTTAGGTCCGTGGGGTGACACTGAAGCTTTCTTT. Its protein is CASSLGPWGDTEAFF.

This clonotype was observed many times. V usage is TRBV2 and J usage is TRBJ1-4; no clear D. This CDR3 is built from 13 residues. CDR1 SNHLY and CDR2 FYNNEI come from the germline V gene. Trimming left V 4 bases short and J 5 bases short, with 8 bases between. The CDR3 loop reads CASSGRENEKLFF. CDR3 bases: TGTGCCAGCAGTGGGAGGGAGAATGAAAAACTGTTTTTT.

This clonotype has ten or more counts. The rearrangement uses TRBV11-2 and TRBJ2-1; the match to TRBD2 covers 10 bases. V was pared by 4 bases and J by 9 bases, with 12 bases of the junction left unmatched. The CDR3 is 16 residues long. Per the germline V gene, CDR1 is SGHAT and CDR2 is FQNNGV. CDR3 protein: CASSSPASGRFSEQFF. As DNA, the CDR3 is TGTGCCAGCAGCTCCCCTGCTAGCGGGAGATTCAGTGAGCAGTTCTTC.

In its sample, this clonotype was seen many times. The V gene is TRBV12-3 or TRBV12-4, the J gene TRBJ2-1, with unresolved D. The V gene lost 1 base and the J gene lost 5 bases, with 6 bases spanning the gap. This CDR3 is 13 amino acids long. This chain's CDR3 is CASSLVVDNEQFF. As DNA, the CDR3 is TGTGCCAGCAGTTTAGTTGTCGACAATGAGCAGTTCTTC.

In its sample, this clonotype was seen many times. The chain has TRBV5-8 and TRBJ2-5; TRBD2 agrees at 15 bases. The CDR3 covers 17 residues. After removal of 3 bases from V and 1 base from J, the junction contained 4 bases not matched to a gene. The germline V gene has CDR1 SGHTS and CDR2 YDEGEE. CDR3 nucleotides: TGTGCCAGCAGCTCGGGACTAGCGGGGGGACCCCAAGAGACCCAGTACTTC. Protein sequence: CASSSGLAGGPQETQYF. Combining the CDR3 with reference TRBV5-8 and TRBJ2-5 gives the whole variable domain EAGVTQSPTHLIKTRGQQATLRCSPISGHTSVYWYQQALGLGLQFLLWYDEGEERNRGNFPPRFSGRQFPNYSSELNVNALELEDSALYLCASSSGLAGGPQETQYFGPGTRLLVL.

The chain joins TRBV7-9 to TRBJ2-7; 8 nucleotides align to TRBD2. The CDR3 length is 14 residues. With V trimmed by 8 bases and J by 2 bases, 8 bases remained unmatched. Germline V gene sequence: CDR1 SEHNR, CDR2 FQNEAQ (reference sequence). CDR3 in amino acids: CASLQGGGPYEQYF. The CDR3 DNA sequence: TGTGCCAGCCTACAGGGCGGGGGGCCCTACGAGCAGTACTTC.

This clonotype appeared once. This sequence may be a read error, since a much larger clone differs from it by one base. In DNA, the CDR3 is TGCAGTGCTCCGGTGAGGGCTAATGAAGAACTGTTTTTT. Translating it yields CSAPVRANEELFF. The genes are TRBV20-1 and TRBJ1-4; no definite D call. CDR1 and CDR2 from the germline V gene are DFQATT and SNEGSKA (reference sequence). This CDR3 has 13 residues.

This clonotype was picked up a small number of times. The gene calls are TRBV3-1 and TRBJ2-1, with D tentatively TRBD1 (6 bases). V was shortened by 3 bases and J by 9 bases, with 6 bases between the two germline ends. This CDR3 comprises 11 residues. Looked up from germline, CDR1 is LGHDT and CDR2 is YNNKEL (reference sequence). The DNA of the CDR3 is TGTGCCAGCAGCCAGACAGGTGAGCAGTTCTTC. As protein: CASSQTGEQFF.

This clonotype came up a few times. This chain links TRBV20-1 with TRBJ2-3, with D uncertain. Germline V gene sequence: CDR1 DFQATT, CDR2 SNEGSKA (reference sequence). Trimming left V 5 bases short and J 5 bases short, with 11 bases between. This CDR3 contains 12 residues. The CDR3 sequence is CSALTRRDTQYF. CDR3 DNA sequence: TGCAGTGCTTTGACCCGTCGAGATACGCAGTATTTT.

This clonotype showed up just a few times. A junction end diverges from the germline sequence, so it may reflect a read error. The genes are TRBV20-1 and TRBJ2-2; tentatively, D is TRBD2 (6 bases). This CDR3 is 17 amino acids long. Looked up from germline, CDR1 is DFQATT and CDR2 is SNEGSKA (reference sequence). This chain's CDR3 is CSARGRVGRANTEELFF. The CDR3 bases are TGCAGTGCTAGAGGGAGGGTTGGGCGTGCGAACACCGAGGAGCTGTTTTTT.

This clonotype was detected only a few times. One junction end does not reproduce the germline sequence, and a read error may be involved. The chain carries TRBV7-9 and TRBJ2-2, with TRBD1 identical over 8 bases. The CDR3 loop spans 22 amino acids. CDR1 is SEHNR, CDR2 FQNEAQ, per germline (reference sequence). The CDR3 region has the DNA TGTACCAGCAGCTTAGTTCTCCAGGTCCAGGGGGCTTTTCTTCAGGACACCGGGGAGCTGTTTTTT. Protein: CTSSLVLQVQGAFLQDTGELFF.

This chain uses TRBV6-4 with TRBJ2-2; D is uncertain. CDR1 is MRHNA, CDR2 SNTAGT, per germline. There are 13 residues in the CDR3. V was shortened by 6 bases and J by 7 bases, with 12 bases between the two germline ends. This CDR3 reads CASRLMLGGELFF. The CDR3 DNA reads TGTGCCAGCAGACTCATGCTGGGCGGGGAGCTGTTTTTT.

The chain's CDR3 is CASIPGRGGARETQYF. CDR3 in DNA: TGTGCCAGCATCCCCGGCCGGGGGGGGGCCCGGGAGACCCAGTACTTC. This chain uses TRBV7-8 with TRBJ2-5, with 8 nucleotides matching TRBD2. The CDR3 consists of 16 residues. The trim removed 7 bases at V and 5 bases at J, leaving 15 bases unmatched. Germline CDR1 reads SGHVS; CDR2 reads FQNEAQ.

This clonotype has at least ten counts. The rearrangement joins TRBV7-2 to TRBJ2-3; D is unresolved. There are 15 residues in the CDR3. Germline assignment: CDR1 SGHTA and CDR2 FQGNSA. Trimming cost V 1 base and J 0 bases, with 8 bases left between them. The DNA of the CDR3 is TGTGCCAGCAGCTTAGACAGCTCTAGCACAGATACGCAGTATTTT. As protein: CASSLDSSSTDTQYF.

This clonotype was observed a handful of times. The J gene is TRBJ2-2, the V gene TRBV20-1; TRBD1 matches 10 bases. V lost 3 bases to trimming and J lost 7 bases; unmatched junction nucleotides: 8. Germline V gene sequence: CDR1 DFQATT, CDR2 SNEGSKA (reference sequence). The CDR3 runs to 15 residues. The CDR3 spells CSASDGDRGLGELFF. The CDR3 nucleotides are TGCAGTGCTAGCGACGGGGACAGGGGCCTCGGGGAGCTGTTTTTT.

This clonotype was observed at least ten times. The chain carries TRBV5-6 and TRBJ2-7; D remains unclear. Between the trimmed V and J ends, which lost 0 bases and 2 bases, there was a span of 9 bases. Germline loops: CDR1 SGHDT, CDR2 YYEEEE. This CDR3 is 14 amino acids long. The CDR3 loop is CASSLVGFAYEQYF. The DNA of the CDR3 is TGTGCCAGCAGCTTGGTGGGGTTCGCCTACGAGCAGTACTTC.

The chain employs TRBV5-1 and TRBJ1-2, with 10 bases identical to TRBD1. The CDR3 loop spans 13 amino acids. The junction had 4 bases not matched to a gene; V was cut back by 4 bases and J by 7 bases. Germline CDR1 reads SGHRS; CDR2 reads YFSETQ. The CDR3 nucleotides are TGCGCCAGCAGCGGGGGACAGGGGATTGGCTACACCTTC. As protein: CASSGGQGIGYTF.

This clonotype appeared a few times. The V call is TRBV12-3 or TRBV12-4, the J call TRBJ1-3; a possible D gene is TRBD1 (5 bases). The CDR3 loop spans 16 amino acids. Trimming removed 3 bases from V and 2 bases from J, with 14 bases in between. The CDR3 spells CASSFGGRVTGNTIYF. CDR3 nucleotides: TGTGCCAGCAGTTTCGGGGGACGCGTTACTGGAAACACCATATATTTT.

This clonotype was seen many times. The chain has TRBV12-3 or TRBV12-4 and TRBJ2-7; the D gene could be TRBD1 or TRBD2 (5 bases each). Trimming shortened V by 5 bases and J by 3 bases, and 17 bases separated the two germline ends. The CDR3 has 15 residues. CDR3 nucleotides: TGTGCCAGCAGTCCCCAGGACACGAGGGACTACGAGCAGTACTTC. Translation gives CASSPQDTRDYEQYF.

The table lists this clonotype with many counts. The rearrangement uses TRBV6-1 and TRBJ1-1; D gene ambiguous. Per germline, CDR1 MNHNS and CDR2 SASEGT. This CDR3 has 14 residues. V lost 4 bases and J lost 5, with 14 bases in between. The CDR3 DNA is TGTGCCAGCAGTGGGATGGGATTGTTGACTGAAGCTTTCTTT. Residues: CASSGMGLLTEAFF.

This clonotype was detected ten times or more. The V and J genes are TRBV28 and TRBJ2-5; D might be TRBD1 (6 bases). The CDR3 length is 14 residues. Germline V gene sequence: CDR1 MDHEN, CDR2 SYDVKM. Trimming removed 5 bases at V and 9 bases at J, with 19 bases between. The CDR3 DNA follows: TGTGCCAGCAGTGACCTCAGGGGCACGGGTGCCCAGTACTTC. Protein product: CASSDLRGTGAQYF.

This clonotype has ten or more counts. J is TRBJ1-1 and V is TRBV12-3 or TRBV12-4, with TRBD1 matching 7 bases. The CDR3 length is 15 residues. J lost 0 bases, V lost 6 bases, and 7 bases had no gene match. The DNA of the CDR3 is TGTGCCAGCAGCTGGACAGGCGGCTTGAACACTGAAGCTTTCTTT. Translated: CASSWTGGLNTEAFF.